The 22 T cell receptor beta chains below all came from one sample that was sequenced in a study of technical replicates of blood from a few donors. TCRdb's copy holds only in-frame clones and misses some; the assay was immunoSEQ multiplex PCR. The table shows 74,000 or so clones, with 85% to 95% occurring only once. The source material was T cells isolated from PBMCs. The receptors shown here come from a human donor in good health.

Only one count was recorded for this clone. The chain couples TRBV28 to TRBJ1-1; TRBD1 might be the D (5 bases). The length of the CDR3 is 12 residues. Germline CDR1 and CDR2: MDHEN and SYDVKM. V was clipped by 0 bases and J by 8 bases, with 7 bases between them. The CDR3 is CASSLWEGEAFF. The CDR3 nucleotides are TGTGCCAGCAGTTTATGGGAGGGGGAAGCTTTCTTT.

This sequence joins TRBV13 and TRBJ2-7, with 8 bases matching TRBD2. V gave up 5 bases and J gave up 0 bases; unmatched junction bases: 6. Germline V CDR1 and CDR2: PRHDT, FYEKMQ (reference sequence). The CDR3 contains 15 residues. The CDR3 spells CASSTLTSDSYEQYF. CDR3 nucleotides: TGTGCCAGCAGCACACTGACTAGCGACTCCTACGAGCAGTACTTC.

The chain employs TRBV6-6 and TRBJ1-2; D unresolved. CDR1 and CDR2 from the germline V gene are MNHNY and SVGAGI (reference sequence). This CDR3 is built from 12 residues. V dropped 6 bases and J dropped 3 bases, with 8 bases sitting between them. CDR3 protein: CASSRADYGYTF. The CDR3 coding sequence is TGTGCCAGCAGCCGCGCTGACTATGGCTACACCTTC.

The chain combines TRBV7-2 with TRBJ2-7, with D possibly matching TRBD2 (5 bases). The CDR3 consists of 14 residues. Trimming took 1 base from V and 4 from J, leaving 11 bases between them. Germline V gene data show CDR1 as SGHTA and CDR2 as FQGNSA. The CDR3 nucleotides are TGTGCCAGCAGCTTAGTGGGAGTCGTATACGAGCAGTACTTC. The encoded protein is CASSLVGVVYEQYF.

The chain links TRBV2 to TRBJ2-3; the match to TRBD2 covers 11 bases. Per germline, CDR1 SNHLY and CDR2 FYNNEI. J gave up 6 bases and V 0 bases, and 8 bases lay outside the gene matches. This CDR3 has 17 residues. The chain's CDR3 is CASSEAVIAGGIDTQYF. The CDR3 DNA reads TGTGCCAGCAGTGAAGCGGTCATAGCGGGAGGGATCGATACGCAGTATTTT.

The V gene is TRBV27, the J gene TRBJ1-1; maybe TRBD1 (6 bases). Germline loops: CDR1 MNHEY, CDR2 SMNVEV (reference sequence). The CDR3 is 15 amino acids. V was cut by 6 bases and J by 6 bases, with 20 bases left in between. CDR3 nucleotide sequence: TGTGCCAGCAGGCTTACCTTAGGGGGTGGCCCTGAAGCTTTCTTT. It yields the protein CASRLTLGGGPEAFF.

This chain joins TRBV4-2 and TRBJ2-1; D possibly corresponds to TRBD2 (5 bases). Per the germline V gene, CDR1 is LGHNA and CDR2 is YNFKEQ. The germline V and J ends were trimmed by 5 bases and 0 bases, with 11 bases remaining between them. The CDR3 has 15 residues. The CDR3 sequence: CASSLSSGSYNEQFF. CDR3 sequence (DNA): TGTGCCAGCAGCTTGTCCAGCGGCTCCTACAATGAGCAGTTCTTC.

The chain recombines TRBV10-1 with TRBJ2-1; TRBD2 agrees at 7 bases. The length of the CDR3 is 14 residues. Germline V gene data show CDR1 as WNHNN and CDR2 as SYGVQD (reference sequence). V was pared by 0 bases and J by 10 bases, with 6 bases of the junction left unmatched. The CDR3 DNA reads as TGCGCCAGCAGTGAGTCCGGGACTATCGAAGAGCAGTTCTTC. It is translated as CASSESGTIEEQFF.

The chain employs TRBV18 and TRBJ2-7, with TRBD2 identical over 15 bases. Germline lookup yields CDR1 KGHSH and CDR2 LQKENI. The CDR3 extends over 16 amino acids. With 3 bases clipped from V and 1 base from J, the junction kept 1 base outside the gene matches. The DNA for the CDR3 is TGTGCCAGCTCACCCGGACTAGCGGGAGGGTCCTACGAGCAGTACTTC. Protein sequence: CASSPGLAGGSYEQYF. The full variable domain, rest sourced from reference TRBV18 and TRBJ2-7, is NAGVMQNPRHLVRRRGQEARLRCSPMKGHSHVYWYRQLPEEGLKFMVYLQKENIIDESGMPKERFSAEFPKEGPSILRIQQVVRGDSAAYFCASSPGLAGGSYEQYFGPGTRLTVT.

This chain uses TRBV27 with TRBJ1-2, with a weak D call TRBD1 (6 bases). This CDR3 is 13 amino acids long. V was pared by 0 bases and J by 6 bases, with 8 bases between. Germline CDR1 and CDR2: MNHEY and SMNVEV (reference sequence). CDR3 DNA: TGTGCCAGCAGTTTATCGGGGGCGGATGGCTACACCTTC. This codes for CASSLSGADGYTF.

The genes are TRBV19 and TRBJ1-4; 7 positions match TRBD1. This CDR3 has 12 residues. CDR1 LNHDA and CDR2 SQIVND come from the germline V gene (reference sequence). J gave up 8 bases and V 8 bases, and 5 bases lay outside the gene matches. CDR3 sequence: CASRAGGEKLFF. DNA for the CDR3: TGTGCCAGTCGGGCAGGGGGAGAAAAACTGTTTTTT.

V usage is TRBV5-6 and J usage is TRBJ2-6; 9 bases line up with TRBD1. Germline V lookup: CDR1 SGHDT, CDR2 YYEEEE. The junction had 12 bases not matched to a gene; V was cut back by 9 bases and J by 2 bases. CDR3 length equals 17 residues. Here the CDR3 reads CATVRNRGRAGANVLTF. In DNA, the CDR3 is TGTGCCACCGTGCGTAACAGGGGGCGTGCTGGGGCCAACGTCCTGACTTTC. Together with reference TRBV5-6 and TRBJ2-6, the CDR3 gives the full variable domain: DAGVTQSPTHLIKTRGQQVTLRCSPKSGHDTVSWYQQALGQGPQFIFQYYEEEERQRGNFPDRFSGHQFPNYSSELNVNALLLGDSALYLCATVRNRGRAGANVLTFGAGSRLTVL.

V gene TRBV2 combines with J gene TRBJ1-5; D ambiguous. The CDR3 covers 13 residues. V lost 10 bases and J lost 3, with 13 bases in between. Looked up from germline, CDR1 is SNHLY and CDR2 is FYNNEI. CDR3 loop: CATAVWSNQPQHF. CDR3 coding DNA: TGTGCCACAGCGGTATGGTCCAATCAGCCCCAGCATTTT.

This clone was seen just once. CDR3 loop: CATIKSGQENTGELFF. The DNA of the CDR3 is TGTGCCACGATCAAGTCGGGACAGGAAAACACCGGGGAGCTGTTTTTT. The rearrangement joins TRBV18 to TRBJ2-2, with 8 bases identical to TRBD1. V dropped 10 bases and J dropped 2; count of bases not matched to a gene: 12. CDR1 is KGHSH, CDR2 LQKENI, per germline. The CDR3 is 16 amino acids.

V usage is TRBV11-2 and J usage is TRBJ2-3, with D hard to call. The germline V and J ends were trimmed by 3 bases and 2 bases, with 9 bases remaining between them. The CDR3 spans 14 residues. Germline V lookup: CDR1 SGHAT, CDR2 FQNNGV. The CDR3 here is CASSFRRFTDTQYF. The CDR3 DNA reads TGTGCCAGCAGCTTTAGGCGGTTCACAGATACGCAGTATTTT.

The chain uses TRBV27 and TRBJ2-2; D is possibly TRBD1 (5 bases). V was pared by 5 bases and J by 4 bases, with 14 bases between. Per the germline V gene, CDR1 is MNHEY and CDR2 is SMNVEV (reference sequence). CDR3 length equals 15 residues. The CDR3 region is CASSPEIRGTGELFF. CDR3 in DNA: TGTGCCAGCAGTCCTGAAATTAGGGGCACCGGGGAGCTGTTTTTT.

This chain joins TRBV11-2 and TRBJ2-2; 11 bases line up with TRBD2. After removal of 3 bases from V and 3 bases from J, the junction contained 3 bases not matched to a gene. The CDR3 is 16 amino acids. Germline V gives CDR1 SGHAT, CDR2 FQNNGV. CDR3 sequence reads: CASSFSGRAYTGELFF. As DNA, the CDR3 is TGTGCCAGCAGCTTTAGCGGGAGGGCCTACACCGGGGAGCTGTTTTTT.

This clone was observed a single time. The genes are TRBV2 and TRBJ1-5; TRBD1 is a possible D gene (5 bases). The V and J ends lost 2 bases and 5 bases respectively, with 7 bases between them. This CDR3 comprises 13 residues. The germline CDR1 and CDR2 sequences are SNHLY and FYNNEI. The CDR3 reads CASSESGYQPQHF. The CDR3 nucleotides read TGTGCCAGCAGTGAATCAGGGTATCAGCCCCAGCATTTT.

The genes are TRBV2 and TRBJ2-7; 7 bases are a match to TRBD2. The J segment lost 4 bases and the V segment lost 1 base, leaving 10 bases of the junction unmatched. The germline V gene has CDR1 SNHLY and CDR2 FYNNEI. The CDR3 spans 16 residues. This CDR3 reads CASSEVPQELAYEQYF. The CDR3 DNA reads TGTGCCAGCAGTGAAGTCCCTCAGGAACTAGCGTACGAGCAGTACTTC.

J is TRBJ2-6 and V is TRBV27; unclear D gene. The V end was cut by 6 bases, the J end by 0 bases, with 9 bases between. The CDR3 extends over 15 amino acids. Germline CDR1 MNHEY, CDR2 SMNVEV (reference sequence). The CDR3 coding sequence is TGTGCCAGCAGGAGCAGGTTCTCTGGGGCCAACGTCCTGACTTTC. It codes for CASRSRFSGANVLTF.

This chain connects TRBV7-9 to TRBJ1-1, with D possibly matching TRBD1 (5 bases). The germline CDR1 and CDR2 sequences are SEHNR and FQNEAQ (reference sequence). V lost 3 bases and J lost 9, with 14 bases in between. The CDR3 consists of 13 residues. The CDR3 loop reads CASSFGGSAQAFF. For the CDR3, the DNA is TGTGCCAGCAGCTTTGGGGGGTCGGCACAAGCTTTCTTT.

V and J are TRBV9 and TRBJ1-4, with D perhaps TRBD1 (5 bases). CDR1 SGDLS and CDR2 YYNGEE come from the germline V gene. CDR3 length: 16 residues. The V end lost 3 bases, the J end lost 4 bases, and 16 bases lay between the germline ends. The CDR3 reads CASSEEMLGGNEKLFF. In DNA form, the CDR3 reads TGTGCCAGCAGCGAAGAGATGTTGGGGGGTAATGAAAAACTGTTTTTT.